A selection of T cell receptor beta chains follows, all from one sample in a study of blood T cell repertoires in COVID-19. Only in-frame clones appear in the TCRdb table, and some are missing; sequencing was by immunoSEQ multiplex PCR. The table has some 20,000 clones, approximately 90% seen once. Sequencing was performed on peripheral blood. The source of these receptors is a man aged 40-50 years with active COVID-19. The CDR3 runs from the conserved cysteine through the conserved F or W. Each record gives: J gene, clone size, V gene, D gene, CDR3 DNA, CDR3 protein. D genes are given only for firm matches. Not every row has a clone size; where given, it reads once, few, many or a size class.

J gene: TRBJ2-1; clone size: NA; V gene: TRBV3-1/TRBV3-2; D gene: TRBD2; CDR3 DNA: TGTGCCAGCAGCCAAGATAGTAGCGGGTACAATGAGCAGTTCTTC; CDR3 protein: CASSQDSSGYNEQFF
J gene: TRBJ2-7; clone size: NA; V gene: TRBV5-1; D gene: TRBD2; CDR3 DNA: TGCGCCAGCAGCTCTAGCGGGAGGGCCAGTTACGAGCAGTACTTC; CDR3 protein: CASSSSGRASYEQYF
J gene: TRBJ2-7; clone size: NA; V gene: TRBV29-1; D gene: NA; CDR3 DNA: TGCAGCGTTGAAGATCGAGTGGGCCTGGGCTACGAGCAGTACTTC; CDR3 protein: CSVEDRVGLGYEQYF
J gene: TRBJ1-1; clone size: once; V gene: TRBV5-4; D gene: NA; CDR3 DNA: TGTGCCAGCAGGTATCTCGGGGGTAGTAGGACTGAAGCTTTCTTT; CDR3 protein: CASRYLGGSRTEAFF
J gene: TRBJ2-2; clone size: NA; V gene: TRBV5-1; D gene: TRBD1; CDR3 DNA: TGCGCCAGCAGCTTGTCTGTGACAGGGTGGACCGGGGAGCTGTTTTTT; CDR3 protein: CASSLSVTGWTGELFF
J gene: TRBJ2-7; clone size: NA; V gene: TRBV7-8; D gene: NA; CDR3 DNA: TGTGCCAGCAGCCGCCGCGGGGCCTACGAGCAGTACTTC; CDR3 protein: CASSRRGAYEQYF
J gene: TRBJ1-5; clone size: NA; V gene: TRBV6-7; D gene: TRBD1; CDR3 DNA: TGTGCCAGCAGTTCCCCCCTCGAACAGGGGGCGCGTCAGCCCCAGCATTTT; CDR3 protein: CASSSPLEQGARQPQHF
J gene: TRBJ2-7; clone size: NA; V gene: TRBV5-1; D gene: NA; CDR3 DNA: TGCGCCAGCAGCTCAATTGACGGCCGGGGTCGGCAGTACTTC; CDR3 protein: CASSSIDGRGRQYF
J gene: TRBJ2-1; clone size: NA; V gene: TRBV15; D gene: NA; CDR3 DNA: TGTGCCACCAGCAGACATACTGGACGGGGCTCCTACAATGAGCAGTTCTTC; CDR3 protein: CATSRHTGRGSYNEQFF
J gene: TRBJ1-3; clone size: few; V gene: TRBV4-1; D gene: TRBD1; CDR3 DNA: TGCGCCAGCAGCCAAGATTCGGTGGACAGGGGATCTGGAAACACCATATATTTT; CDR3 protein: CASSQDSVDRGSGNTIYF
J gene: TRBJ1-1; clone size: NA; V gene: TRBV11-2; D gene: NA; CDR3 DNA: TGTGCCAGCAGCTCCCGCCAGGCGATAAACACTGAAGCTTTCTTT; CDR3 protein: CASSSRQAINTEAFF
J gene: TRBJ2-2; clone size: NA; V gene: TRBV7-8; D gene: NA; CDR3 DNA: TGTGCCAGCAGACACAGGGAATTAACCGGGGAGCTGTTTTTT; CDR3 protein: CASRHRELTGELFF
J gene: TRBJ2-7; clone size: few; V gene: TRBV2; D gene: NA; CDR3 DNA: TGTGCCAGCAGCGGACAGTACGAGCAGTACTTC; CDR3 protein: CASSGQYEQYF
J gene: TRBJ2-1; clone size: NA; V gene: TRBV30; D gene: TRBD2; CDR3 DNA: TGTGCCTGGAGGGGAGCGGGAGGTCTTATCTACAATGAGCAGTTCTTC; CDR3 protein: CAWRGAGGLIYNEQFF
J gene: TRBJ2-1; clone size: NA; V gene: TRBV12-3/TRBV12-4; D gene: TRBD2; CDR3 DNA: TGTGCCAGCAGGGTAGCGGGAGGGTATGAGCAGTTCTTC; CDR3 protein: CASRVAGGYEQFF
J gene: TRBJ2-7; clone size: NA; V gene: TRBV7-9; D gene: NA; CDR3 DNA: TGTGCCAGCAGCCCACTCTCCCTAACTAGCTCCTACGAGCAGTACTTC; CDR3 protein: CASSPLSLTSSYEQYF
J gene: TRBJ1-2; clone size: NA; V gene: TRBV7-2; D gene: NA; CDR3 DNA: TGTGCCAGCAGCCCGGTTGTCCGGACAAATGGCTACACCTTC; CDR3 protein: CASSPVVRTNGYTF
J gene: TRBJ2-7; clone size: NA; V gene: TRBV27; D gene: NA; CDR3 DNA: TGTGCCAGCAGTTTCGAGTCGAGCTCCTACGAGCAGTACTTC; CDR3 protein: CASSFESSSYEQYF
J gene: TRBJ2-2; clone size: NA; V gene: TRBV18; D gene: TRBD2; CDR3 DNA: TGTGCCAGCTCACATATGGGACCAGCGGGAGGCCCCGGCGGCGGGGAGCTGTTTTTT; CDR3 protein: CASSHMGPAGGPGGGELFF
J gene: TRBJ1-2; clone size: NA; V gene: TRBV7-6; D gene: TRBD1; CDR3 DNA: TGTGCCAGCAGCTCGGGACAGCTCTATGGCTACACCTTC; CDR3 protein: CASSSGQLYGYTF
J gene: TRBJ1-1; clone size: NA; V gene: TRBV18; D gene: NA; CDR3 DNA: TGTGCCAGCTCACCTCAGGGAACTGAAGCTTTCTTT; CDR3 protein: CASSPQGTEAFF
J gene: TRBJ2-1; clone size: NA; V gene: TRBV6-2/TRBV6-3; D gene: NA; CDR3 DNA: TGTGCCAGCAGTACTAGCTCCTACAATGAGCAGTTCTTC; CDR3 protein: CASSTSSYNEQFF
J gene: TRBJ1-5; clone size: NA; V gene: TRBV19; D gene: NA; CDR3 DNA: TGTGCCAGTAGTATAATGGGCTGGGTAACTAGCAATCAGCCCCAGCATTTT; CDR3 protein: CASSIMGWVTSNQPQHF
J gene: TRBJ2-1; clone size: NA; V gene: TRBV7-6; D gene: NA; CDR3 DNA: TGTGCCAGCAGCCAAGTCGGTGGGCCCAGTCCATGGCAGTTCTTC; CDR3 protein: CASSQVGGPSPWQFF
J gene: TRBJ2-5; clone size: medium-sized; V gene: TRBV6-2/TRBV6-3; D gene: TRBD2; CDR3 DNA: TGTGCCAGCAGTTACCCGACCCGGACTAGCGGGACACAGTACCAAGAGACCCAGTACTTC; CDR3 protein: CASSYPTRTSGTQYQETQYF
J gene: TRBJ2-1; clone size: NA; V gene: TRBV7-6; D gene: TRBD1; CDR3 DNA: TGTGCCAGCAGCCTGCGGACAGGGAAGGACAATGAGCAGTTCTTC; CDR3 protein: CASSLRTGKDNEQFF
J gene: TRBJ1-3; clone size: NA; V gene: TRBV6-5; D gene: NA; CDR3 DNA: TGTGCCAGCAGGTCGGGACAACTCTCTGGAAACACCATATATTTT; CDR3 protein: CASRSGQLSGNTIYF
J gene: TRBJ1-1; clone size: NA; V gene: TRBV29-1; D gene: NA; CDR3 DNA: TGCAGCGTTCGTGGCAGGGGGAACACTGAAGCTTTCTTT; CDR3 protein: CSVRGRGNTEAFF
J gene: TRBJ2-3; clone size: NA; V gene: TRBV30; D gene: NA; CDR3 DNA: TGTGCCTGGAATGAGGTCCTCACAGATACGCAGTATTTT; CDR3 protein: CAWNEVLTDTQYF
J gene: TRBJ2-7; clone size: once; V gene: TRBV5-6; D gene: NA; CDR3 DNA: TGTGCCAGCAGCCCGCCCAACCGGGGTTACGAGCAGTACTTC; CDR3 protein: CASSPPNRGYEQYF
J gene: TRBJ2-1; clone size: NA; V gene: TRBV29-1; D gene: TRBD1; CDR3 DNA: TGCAGCGTGAACCCCTCCGGGACAGGGAATGAGCAGTTCTTC; CDR3 protein: CSVNPSGTGNEQFF
J gene: TRBJ1-2; clone size: few; V gene: TRBV14; D gene: TRBD1; CDR3 DNA: TGTGCCAGCAGCCCGGGACAGATCCTTCACACCTTC; CDR3 protein: CASSPGQILHTF
J gene: TRBJ2-1; clone size: NA; V gene: TRBV2; D gene: NA; CDR3 DNA: TGTGCCAGCGCCCTTAGCTACTCCTACAATGAGCAGTTCTTC; CDR3 protein: CASALSYSYNEQFF
J gene: TRBJ2-7; clone size: few; V gene: TRBV7-3; D gene: TRBD2; CDR3 DNA: TGTGCCAGCAGCATATCTTCCGGGACTAGGTTCTACGAGCAGTACTTC; CDR3 protein: CASSISSGTRFYEQYF
J gene: TRBJ1-2; clone size: NA; V gene: TRBV15; D gene: TRBD1; CDR3 DNA: TGTGCCACCAGCAGAGGTCGGGACAGCTATGGCTACACCTTC; CDR3 protein: CATSRGRDSYGYTF